This T cell receptor beta chain originates from a study of blood T cells in healthy people across ages. Study-level findings and limits: TCR beta diversity per million T cells fell roughly linearly with age.

Then a second PCR, running roughly 6 to 11 cycles, was carried out with a sample-barcoded 5' primer and a J-beta primer mix. TCRdb analysed the 5' RACE reads with MiXCR anew, one entry per CDR3 protein. This table has roughly 730,000 distinct CDR3 sequences, roughly three fifths appearing once. The CDR3 is 15 residues long. Germline CDR1 LGHNA, CDR2 YNFKEQ. J lost 4 bases, V lost 1 base, and 6 bases had no gene match. Remarks on this clonotype: The antigen remains unidentified.

V and J are TRBV4-2 and TRBJ1-2; 7 bases match TRBD1. Sequencing was done on a sample of blood. This TCR came from a man aged 40-49 years in good health. CDR3 coding DNA: TGTGCCAGCAGCCAAGGGGGGACAGATATCTATGGCTACACCTTC. Protein: CASSQGGTDIYGYTF.